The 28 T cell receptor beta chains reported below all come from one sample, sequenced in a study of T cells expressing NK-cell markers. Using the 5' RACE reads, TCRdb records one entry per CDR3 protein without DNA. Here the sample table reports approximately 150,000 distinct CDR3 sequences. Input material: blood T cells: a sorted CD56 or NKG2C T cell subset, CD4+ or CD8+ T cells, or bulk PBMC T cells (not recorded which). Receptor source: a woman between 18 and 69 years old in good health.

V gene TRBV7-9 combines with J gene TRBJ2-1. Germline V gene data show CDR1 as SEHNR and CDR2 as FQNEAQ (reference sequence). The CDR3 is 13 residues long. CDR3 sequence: CASSLDSIGEQFF.

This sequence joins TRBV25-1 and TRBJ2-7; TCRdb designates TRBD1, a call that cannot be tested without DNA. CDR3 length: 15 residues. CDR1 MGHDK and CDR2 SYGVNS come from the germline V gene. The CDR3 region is CASSAPYRGVDEQYF.

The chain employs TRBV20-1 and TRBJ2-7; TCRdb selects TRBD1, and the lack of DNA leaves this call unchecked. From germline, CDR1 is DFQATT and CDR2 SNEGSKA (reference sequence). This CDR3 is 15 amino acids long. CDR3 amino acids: CSASLGAKPEGEQYF.

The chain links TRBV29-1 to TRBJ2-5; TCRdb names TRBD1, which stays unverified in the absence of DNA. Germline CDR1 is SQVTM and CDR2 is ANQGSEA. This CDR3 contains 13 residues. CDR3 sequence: CSGTGGNEETQYF.

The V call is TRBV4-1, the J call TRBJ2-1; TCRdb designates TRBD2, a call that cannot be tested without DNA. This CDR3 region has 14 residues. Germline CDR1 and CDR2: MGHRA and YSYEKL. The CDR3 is CASSQGTWSNEQFF.

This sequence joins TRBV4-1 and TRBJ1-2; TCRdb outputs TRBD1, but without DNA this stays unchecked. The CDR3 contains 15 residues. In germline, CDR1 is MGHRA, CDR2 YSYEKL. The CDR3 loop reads CASSQQGGKVYGYTF.

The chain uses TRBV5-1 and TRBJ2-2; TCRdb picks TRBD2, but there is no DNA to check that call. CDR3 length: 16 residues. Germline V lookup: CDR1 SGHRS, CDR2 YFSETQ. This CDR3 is CASSTTSAANTGELFF.

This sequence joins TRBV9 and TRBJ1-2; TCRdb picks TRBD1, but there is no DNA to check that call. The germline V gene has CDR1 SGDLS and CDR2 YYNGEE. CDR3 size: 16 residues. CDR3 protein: CASSVGGTEGPYGYTF.

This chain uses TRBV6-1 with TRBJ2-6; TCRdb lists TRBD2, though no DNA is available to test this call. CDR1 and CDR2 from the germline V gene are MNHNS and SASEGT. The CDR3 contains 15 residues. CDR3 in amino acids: CASWATSSGANVLTF.

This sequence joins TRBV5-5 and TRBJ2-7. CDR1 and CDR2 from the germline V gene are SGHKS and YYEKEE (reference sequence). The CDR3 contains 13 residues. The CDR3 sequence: CASSKEITYEQYF. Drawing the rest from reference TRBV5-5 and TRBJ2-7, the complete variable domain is DAGVTQSPTHLIKTRGQQVTLRCSPISGHKSVSWYQQVLGQGPQFIFQYYEKEERGRGNFPDRFSARQFPNYSSELNVNALLLGDSALYLCASSKEITYEQYFGPGTRLTVT.

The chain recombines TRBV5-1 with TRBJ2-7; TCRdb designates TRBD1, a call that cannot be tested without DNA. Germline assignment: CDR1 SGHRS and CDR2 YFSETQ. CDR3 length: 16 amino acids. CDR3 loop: CASSLVAQGTSYEQYF. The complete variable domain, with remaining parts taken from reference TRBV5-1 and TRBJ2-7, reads KAGVTQTPRYLIKTRGQQVTLSCSPISGHRSVSWYQQTPGQGLQFLFEYFSETQRNKGNFPGRFSGRQFSNSRSEMNVSTLELGDSALYLCASSLVAQGTSYEQYFGPGTRLTVT.

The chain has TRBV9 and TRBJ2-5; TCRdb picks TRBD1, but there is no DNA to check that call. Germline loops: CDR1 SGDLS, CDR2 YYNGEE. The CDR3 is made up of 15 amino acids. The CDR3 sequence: CASSVEWGKEETQYF.

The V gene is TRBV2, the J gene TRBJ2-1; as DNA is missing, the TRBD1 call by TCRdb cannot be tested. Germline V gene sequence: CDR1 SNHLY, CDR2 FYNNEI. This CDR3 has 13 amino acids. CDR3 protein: CASSRGQYNEQFF.

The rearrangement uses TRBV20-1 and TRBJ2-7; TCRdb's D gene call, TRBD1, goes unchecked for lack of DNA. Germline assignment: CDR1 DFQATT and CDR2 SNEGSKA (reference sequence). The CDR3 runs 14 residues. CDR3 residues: CSALTTGAPYEQYF.

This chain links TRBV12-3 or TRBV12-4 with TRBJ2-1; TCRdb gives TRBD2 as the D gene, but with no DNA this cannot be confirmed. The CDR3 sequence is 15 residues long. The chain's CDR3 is CASRKPGLAGTEQFF.

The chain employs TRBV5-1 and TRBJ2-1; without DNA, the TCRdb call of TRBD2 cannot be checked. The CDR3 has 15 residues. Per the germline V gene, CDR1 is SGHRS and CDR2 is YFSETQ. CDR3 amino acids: CASSPPGLKTNEQFF.

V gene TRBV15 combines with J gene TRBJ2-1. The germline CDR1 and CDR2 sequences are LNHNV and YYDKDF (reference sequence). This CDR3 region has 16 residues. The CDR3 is CATSRELTNSYNEQFF.

The CDR3 region is CASSLVAGSYEQYF. The chain uses TRBV5-1 and TRBJ2-7; TCRdb's D call, TRBD2, is unchecked because there is no DNA. The CDR3 consists of 14 residues. Per germline, CDR1 SGHRS and CDR2 YFSETQ. Combining the CDR3 with reference TRBV5-1 and TRBJ2-7 gives the whole variable domain KAGVTQTPRYLIKTRGQQVTLSCSPISGHRSVSWYQQTPGQGLQFLFEYFSETQRNKGNFPGRFSGRQFSNSRSEMNVSTLELGDSALYLCASSLVAGSYEQYFGPGTRLTVT.

CDR3 in amino acids: CASSSDPEGVNSPLHF. The chain has TRBV6-5 and TRBJ1-6; TCRdb designates TRBD1, a call that cannot be tested without DNA. This CDR3 region has 16 residues. The germline gives CDR1 MNHEY, CDR2 SVGAGI.

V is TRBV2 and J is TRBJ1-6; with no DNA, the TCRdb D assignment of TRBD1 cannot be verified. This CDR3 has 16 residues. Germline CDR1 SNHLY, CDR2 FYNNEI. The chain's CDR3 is CASGKTGPNINSPLHF.

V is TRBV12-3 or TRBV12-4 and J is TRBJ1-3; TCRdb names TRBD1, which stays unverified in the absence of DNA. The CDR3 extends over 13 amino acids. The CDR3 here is CASSPTGGNTIYF.

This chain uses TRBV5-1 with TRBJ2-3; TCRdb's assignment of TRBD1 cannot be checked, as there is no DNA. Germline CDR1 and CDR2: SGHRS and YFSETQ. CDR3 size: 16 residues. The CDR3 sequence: CASSPPGADSTDTQYF. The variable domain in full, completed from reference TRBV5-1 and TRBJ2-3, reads KAGVTQTPRYLIKTRGQQVTLSCSPISGHRSVSWYQQTPGQGLQFLFEYFSETQRNKGNFPGRFSGRQFSNSRSEMNVSTLELGDSALYLCASSPPGADSTDTQYFGPGTRLTVL.

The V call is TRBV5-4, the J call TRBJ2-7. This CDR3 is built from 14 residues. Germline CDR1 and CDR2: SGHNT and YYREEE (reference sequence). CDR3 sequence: CASSVDRGSYEQYF. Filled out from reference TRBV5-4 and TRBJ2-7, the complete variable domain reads ETGVTQSPTHLIKTRGQQVTLRCSSQSGHNTVSWYQQALGQGPQFIFQYYREEENGRGNFPPRFSGLQFPNYSSELNVNALELDDSALYLCASSVDRGSYEQYFGPGTRLTVT.

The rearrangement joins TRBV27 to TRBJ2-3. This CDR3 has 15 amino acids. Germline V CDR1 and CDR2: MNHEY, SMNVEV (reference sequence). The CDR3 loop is CASSLSLNTVDTQYF.

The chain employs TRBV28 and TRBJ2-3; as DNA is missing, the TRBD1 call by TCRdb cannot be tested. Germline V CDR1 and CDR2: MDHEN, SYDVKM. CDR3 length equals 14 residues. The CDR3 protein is CASLPRDHTDTQYF.

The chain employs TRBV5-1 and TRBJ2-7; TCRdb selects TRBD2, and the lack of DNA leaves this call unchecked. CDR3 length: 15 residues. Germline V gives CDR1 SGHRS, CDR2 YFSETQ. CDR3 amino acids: CASKGLATTEGEQYF.

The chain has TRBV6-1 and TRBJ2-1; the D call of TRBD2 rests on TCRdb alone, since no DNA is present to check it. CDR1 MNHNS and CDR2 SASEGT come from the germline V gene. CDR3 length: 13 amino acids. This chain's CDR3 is CASRRGLAGEQFF.

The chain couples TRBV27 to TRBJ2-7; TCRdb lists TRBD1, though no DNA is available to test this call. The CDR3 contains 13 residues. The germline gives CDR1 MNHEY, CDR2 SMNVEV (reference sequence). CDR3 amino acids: CASSFQGGHEQYF.